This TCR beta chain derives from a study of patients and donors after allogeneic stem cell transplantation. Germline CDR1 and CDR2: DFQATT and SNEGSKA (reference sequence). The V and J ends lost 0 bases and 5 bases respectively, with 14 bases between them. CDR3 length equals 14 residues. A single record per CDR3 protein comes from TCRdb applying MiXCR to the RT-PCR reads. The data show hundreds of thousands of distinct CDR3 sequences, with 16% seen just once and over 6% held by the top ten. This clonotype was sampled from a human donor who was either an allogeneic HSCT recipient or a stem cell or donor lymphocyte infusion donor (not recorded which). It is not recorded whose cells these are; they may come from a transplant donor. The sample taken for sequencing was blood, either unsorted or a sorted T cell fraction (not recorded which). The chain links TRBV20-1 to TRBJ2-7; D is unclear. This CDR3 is CSARDRRRVDEQYF. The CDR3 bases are TGCAGTGCTAGAGATCGACGGAGAGTCGACGAGCAGTACTTC.